Sequencing of this T cell receptor beta chain was carried out in a study of T cell changes during pregnancy in multiple sclerosis. Germline CDR1 MRHNA, CDR2 SNTAGT. After removal of 4 bases from V and 0 bases from J, the junction contained 2 bases not matched to a gene. The CDR3 sequence is 16 residues long. The data were produced by immunoSEQ multiplex PCR, yet TCRdb's version contains in-frame clones alone and is incomplete. Of 25,000 to 40,000 clones in the sample, approximately 88% are singletons; the top ten hold approximately 7.9%. The specimen was CD8+ T cells from peripheral blood mononuclear cells, collected before pregnancy. The chain couples TRBV6-4 to TRBJ2-6; TRBD2 aligns across 8 bases. The receptor comes from a female donor with multiple sclerosis, enrolled in a pregnancy study. This CDR3 is CASSAGGSSGANVLTF. CDR3 bases: TGTGCCAGCAGTGCGGGGGGGAGCTCTGGGGCCAACGTCCTGACTTTC.